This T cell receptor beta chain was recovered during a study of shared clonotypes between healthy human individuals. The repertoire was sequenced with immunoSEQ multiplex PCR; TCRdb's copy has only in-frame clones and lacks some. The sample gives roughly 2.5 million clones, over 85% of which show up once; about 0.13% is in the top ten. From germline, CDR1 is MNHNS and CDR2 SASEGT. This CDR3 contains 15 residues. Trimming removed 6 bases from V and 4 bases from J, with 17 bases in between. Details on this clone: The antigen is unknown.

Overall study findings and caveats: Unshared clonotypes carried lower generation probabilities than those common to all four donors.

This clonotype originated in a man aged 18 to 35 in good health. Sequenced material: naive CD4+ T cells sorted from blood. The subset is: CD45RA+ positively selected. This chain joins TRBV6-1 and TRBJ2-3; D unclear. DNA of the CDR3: TGTGCCAGCAGGGGGATCACGGACCCCCCAGATACGCAGTATTTT. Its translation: CASRGITDPPDTQYF.